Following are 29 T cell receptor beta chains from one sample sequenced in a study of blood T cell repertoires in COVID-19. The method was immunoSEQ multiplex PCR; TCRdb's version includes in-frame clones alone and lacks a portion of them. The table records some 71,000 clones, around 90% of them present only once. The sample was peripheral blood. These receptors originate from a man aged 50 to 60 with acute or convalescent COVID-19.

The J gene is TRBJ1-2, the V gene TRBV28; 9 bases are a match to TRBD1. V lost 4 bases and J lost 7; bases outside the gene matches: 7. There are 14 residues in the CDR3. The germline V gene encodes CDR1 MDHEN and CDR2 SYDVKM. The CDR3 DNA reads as TGTGCCAGCAGTTGTGAGGGACAGGGCTGTGGCTACACCTTC. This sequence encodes CASSCEGQGCGYTF.

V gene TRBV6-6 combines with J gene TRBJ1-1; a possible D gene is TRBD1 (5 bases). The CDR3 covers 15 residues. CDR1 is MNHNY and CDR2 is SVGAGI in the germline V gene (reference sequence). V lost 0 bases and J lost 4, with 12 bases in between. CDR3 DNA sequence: TGTGCCAGCAGTTACTCGGGCAGGGTGAGCACTGAAGCTTTCTTT. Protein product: CASSYSGRVSTEAFF.

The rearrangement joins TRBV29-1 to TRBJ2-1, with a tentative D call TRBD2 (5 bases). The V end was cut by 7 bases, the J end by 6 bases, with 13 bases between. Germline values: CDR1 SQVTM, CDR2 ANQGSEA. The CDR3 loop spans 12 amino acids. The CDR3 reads CSAKDFLNEQFF. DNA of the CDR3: TGCAGCGCAAAGGACTTTCTCAATGAGCAGTTCTTC.

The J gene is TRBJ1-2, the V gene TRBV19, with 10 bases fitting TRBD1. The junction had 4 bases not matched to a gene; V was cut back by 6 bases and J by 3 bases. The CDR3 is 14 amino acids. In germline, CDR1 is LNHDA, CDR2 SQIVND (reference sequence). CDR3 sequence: CASSPGQGHYGYTF. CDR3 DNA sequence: TGTGCCAGTAGCCCGGGACAGGGGCACTATGGCTACACCTTC. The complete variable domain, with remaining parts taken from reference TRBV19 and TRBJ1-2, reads DGGITQSPKYLFRKEGQNVTLSCEQNLNHDAMYWYRQDPGQGLRLIYYSQIVNDFQKGDIAEGYSVSREKKESFPLTVTSAQKNPTAFYLCASSPGQGHYGYTFGSGTRLTVV.

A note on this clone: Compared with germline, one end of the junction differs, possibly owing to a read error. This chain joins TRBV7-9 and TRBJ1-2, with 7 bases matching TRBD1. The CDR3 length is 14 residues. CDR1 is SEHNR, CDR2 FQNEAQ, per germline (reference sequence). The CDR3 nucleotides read TGTGCCAGCAGTTACCAGGGGGGAGGCTATCGCTACACCTTC. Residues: CASSYQGGGYRYTF.

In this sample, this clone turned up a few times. In DNA, the CDR3 is TGTGCCAGCAGCTTGTTCGGACAGGCGGTCCAAGAGACCCAGTACTTC. Protein product: CASSLFGQAVQETQYF. The chain has TRBV7-9 and TRBJ2-5; 7 bases match TRBD1. Germline CDR1 SEHNR, CDR2 FQNEAQ (reference sequence). This CDR3 is 16 amino acids long. J lost 1 base, V lost 3 bases, and 8 bases had no gene match.

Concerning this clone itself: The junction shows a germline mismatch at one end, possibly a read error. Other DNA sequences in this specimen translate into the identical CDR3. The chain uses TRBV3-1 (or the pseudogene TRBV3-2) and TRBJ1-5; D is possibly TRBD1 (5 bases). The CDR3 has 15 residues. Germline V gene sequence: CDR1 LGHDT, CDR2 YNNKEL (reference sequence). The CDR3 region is CASSRGSGDHQPQHF. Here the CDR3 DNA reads TGCGCCAGCAGTCGAGGCTCGGGGGATCATCAGCCCCAGCATTTT.

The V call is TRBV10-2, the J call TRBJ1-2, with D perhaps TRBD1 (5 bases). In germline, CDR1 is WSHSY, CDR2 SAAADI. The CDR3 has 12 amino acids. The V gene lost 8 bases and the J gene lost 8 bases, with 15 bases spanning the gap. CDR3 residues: CASRGTDTGYTF. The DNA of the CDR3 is TGCGCCAGCCGCGGGACGGATACGGGCTACACCTTC.

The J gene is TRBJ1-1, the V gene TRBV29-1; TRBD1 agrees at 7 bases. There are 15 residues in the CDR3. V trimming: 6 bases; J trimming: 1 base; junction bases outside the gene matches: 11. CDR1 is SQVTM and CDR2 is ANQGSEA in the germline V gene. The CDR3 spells CSVVGGPGQNTEAFF. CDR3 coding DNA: TGCAGCGTCGTAGGGGGCCCGGGCCAGAACACTGAAGCTTTCTTT.

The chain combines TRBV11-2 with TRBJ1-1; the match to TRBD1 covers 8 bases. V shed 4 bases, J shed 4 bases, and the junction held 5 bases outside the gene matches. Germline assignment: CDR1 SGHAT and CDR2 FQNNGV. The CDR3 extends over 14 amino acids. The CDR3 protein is CASSSQGGSTEAFF. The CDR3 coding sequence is TGTGCCAGCAGCTCACAGGGGGGGAGCACTGAAGCTTTCTTT. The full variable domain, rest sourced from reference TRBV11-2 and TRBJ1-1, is EAGVAQSPRYKIIEKRQSVAFWCNPISGHATLYWYQQILGQGPKLLIQFQNNGVVDDSQLPKDRFSAERLKGVDSTLKIQPAKLEDSAVYLCASSSQGGSTEAFFGQGTRLTVV.

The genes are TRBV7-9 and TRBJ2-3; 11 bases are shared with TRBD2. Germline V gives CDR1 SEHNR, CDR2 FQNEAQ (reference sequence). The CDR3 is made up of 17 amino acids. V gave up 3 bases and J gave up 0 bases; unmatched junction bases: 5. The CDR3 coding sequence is TGTGCCAGCAGCTTGGGACTAGCGGAGGCTAGCACAGATACGCAGTATTTT. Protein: CASSLGLAEASTDTQYF.

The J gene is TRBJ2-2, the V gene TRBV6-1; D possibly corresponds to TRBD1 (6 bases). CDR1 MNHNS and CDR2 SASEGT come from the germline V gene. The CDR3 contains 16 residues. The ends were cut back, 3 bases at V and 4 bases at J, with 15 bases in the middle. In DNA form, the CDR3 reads TGTGCCAGCAGTGATTGGGGGCGGGCGGGCACCGGGGAGCTGTTTTTT. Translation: CASSDWGRAGTGELFF.

The CDR3: CAWSVKLAPYNEQFF. The CDR3 DNA sequence: TGTGCCTGGAGTGTAAAACTAGCACCGTACAATGAGCAGTTCTTC. The V call is TRBV30, the J call TRBJ2-1, with D perhaps TRBD2 (6 bases). Germline loops: CDR1 GTSNPN, CDR2 SVGIG (reference sequence). The germline V and J ends were trimmed by 0 bases and 4 bases, with 13 bases remaining between them. This CDR3 comprises 15 residues.

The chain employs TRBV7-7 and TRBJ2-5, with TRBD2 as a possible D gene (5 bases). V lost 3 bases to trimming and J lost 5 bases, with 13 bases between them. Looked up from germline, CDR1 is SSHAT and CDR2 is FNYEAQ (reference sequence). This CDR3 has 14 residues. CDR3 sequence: CASSLGSGRETQYF. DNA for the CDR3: TGTGCCAGCAGCTTGGGGAGCGGTCGGGAGACCCAGTACTTC.

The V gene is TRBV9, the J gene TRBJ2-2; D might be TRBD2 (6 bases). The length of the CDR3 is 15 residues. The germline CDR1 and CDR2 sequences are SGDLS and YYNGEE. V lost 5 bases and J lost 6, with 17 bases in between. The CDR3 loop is CASREDRLGAGELFF. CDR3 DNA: TGTGCCAGCAGAGAAGACCGACTAGGTGCCGGGGAGCTGTTTTTT.

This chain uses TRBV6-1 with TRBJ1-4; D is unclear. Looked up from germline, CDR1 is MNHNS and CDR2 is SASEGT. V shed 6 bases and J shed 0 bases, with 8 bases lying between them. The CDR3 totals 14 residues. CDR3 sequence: CASSRSSTNEKLFF. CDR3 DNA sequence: TGTGCCAGCAGCCGGTCGTCAACTAATGAAAAACTGTTTTTT.

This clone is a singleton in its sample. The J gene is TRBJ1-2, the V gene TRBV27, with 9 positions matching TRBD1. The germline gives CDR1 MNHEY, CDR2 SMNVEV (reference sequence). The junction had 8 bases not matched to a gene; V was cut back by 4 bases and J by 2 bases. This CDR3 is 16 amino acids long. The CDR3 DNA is TGTGCCAGCAGTTCCAGTGGGACAGGGCGAAACTATGGCTACACCTTC. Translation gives CASSSSGTGRNYGYTF.

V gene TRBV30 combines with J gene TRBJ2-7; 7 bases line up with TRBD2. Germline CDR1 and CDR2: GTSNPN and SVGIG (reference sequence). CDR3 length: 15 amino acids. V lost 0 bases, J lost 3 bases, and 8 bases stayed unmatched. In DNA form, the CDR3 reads TGTGCCTGGAGTGTGGGGGGGGTCGGAGGCTACGAGCAGTACTTC. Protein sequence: CAWSVGGVGGYEQYF.

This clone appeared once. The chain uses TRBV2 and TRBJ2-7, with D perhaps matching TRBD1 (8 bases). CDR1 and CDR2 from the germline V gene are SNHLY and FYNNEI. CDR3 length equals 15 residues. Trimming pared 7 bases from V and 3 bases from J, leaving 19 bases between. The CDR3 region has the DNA TGTGCCAGCACCAACGGACAGGGAGGGTTCTACGAGCAGTACTTC. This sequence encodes CASTNGQGGFYEQYF.

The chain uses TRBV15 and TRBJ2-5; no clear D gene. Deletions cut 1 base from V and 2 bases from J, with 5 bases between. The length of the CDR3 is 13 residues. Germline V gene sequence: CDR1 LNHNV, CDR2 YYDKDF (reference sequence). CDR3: CATSRGQQETQYF. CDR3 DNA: TGTGCCACCAGCAGAGGGCAGCAAGAGACCCAGTACTTC. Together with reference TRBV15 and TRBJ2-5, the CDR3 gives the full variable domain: DAMVIQNPRYQVTQFGKPVTLSCSQTLNHNVMYWYQQKSSQAPKLLFHYYDKDFNNEADTPDNFQSRRPNTSFCFLDIRSPGLGDTAMYLCATSRGQQETQYFGPGTRLLVL.

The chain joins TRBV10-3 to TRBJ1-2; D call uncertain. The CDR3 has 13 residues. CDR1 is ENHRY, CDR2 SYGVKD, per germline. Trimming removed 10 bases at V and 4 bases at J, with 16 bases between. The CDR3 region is CATTLSEGYGYTF. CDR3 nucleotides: TGTGCCACAACACTGTCAGAGGGCTATGGCTACACCTTC.

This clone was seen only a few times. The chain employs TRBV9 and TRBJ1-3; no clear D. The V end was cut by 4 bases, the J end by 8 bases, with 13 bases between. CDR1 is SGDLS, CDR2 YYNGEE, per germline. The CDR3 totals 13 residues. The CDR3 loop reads CASSSLPGDTIYF. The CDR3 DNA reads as TGTGCCAGCAGCTCCCTGCCCGGGGACACCATATATTTT.

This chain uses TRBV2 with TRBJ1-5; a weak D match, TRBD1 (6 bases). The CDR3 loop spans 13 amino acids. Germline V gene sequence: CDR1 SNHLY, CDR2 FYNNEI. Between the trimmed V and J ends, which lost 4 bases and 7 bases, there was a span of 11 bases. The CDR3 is CASSGTGLQPQHF. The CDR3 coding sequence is TGTGCCAGCAGTGGTACAGGGTTACAGCCCCAGCATTTT.

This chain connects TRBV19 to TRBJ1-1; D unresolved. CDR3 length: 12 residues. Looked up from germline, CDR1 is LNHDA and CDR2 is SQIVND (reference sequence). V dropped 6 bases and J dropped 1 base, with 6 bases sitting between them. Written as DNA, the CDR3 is TGTGCCAGTAGCCTAAGGAACACTGAAGCTTTCTTT. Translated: CASSLRNTEAFF.

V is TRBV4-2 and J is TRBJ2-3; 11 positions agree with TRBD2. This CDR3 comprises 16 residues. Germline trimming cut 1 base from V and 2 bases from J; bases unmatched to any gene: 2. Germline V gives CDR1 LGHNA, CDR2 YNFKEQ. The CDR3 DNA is TGTGCCAGCAGCCAAGTGACTAGCGGGGCCACAGATACGCAGTATTTT. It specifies CASSQVTSGATDTQYF.

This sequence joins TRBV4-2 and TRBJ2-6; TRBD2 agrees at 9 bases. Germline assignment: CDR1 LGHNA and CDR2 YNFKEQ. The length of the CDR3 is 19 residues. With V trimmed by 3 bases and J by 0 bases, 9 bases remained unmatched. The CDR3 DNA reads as TGTGCCAGCAGCCAGGCCCCTAGCGGGGCGAGCTCTGGGGCCAACGTCCTGACTTTC. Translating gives CASSQAPSGASSGANVLTF.

CDR3 sequence: CASSGDFQETQYF. As DNA, the CDR3 is TGTGCCAGCAGCGGGGACTTCCAAGAGACCCAGTACTTC. The gene calls are TRBV7-9 and TRBJ2-5; possible D gene TRBD2, 6 bases. The V gene's germline CDR1 is SEHNR and CDR2 FQNEAQ (reference sequence). The CDR3 totals 13 residues. V was cut by 5 bases and J by 1 base, with 8 bases left in between.

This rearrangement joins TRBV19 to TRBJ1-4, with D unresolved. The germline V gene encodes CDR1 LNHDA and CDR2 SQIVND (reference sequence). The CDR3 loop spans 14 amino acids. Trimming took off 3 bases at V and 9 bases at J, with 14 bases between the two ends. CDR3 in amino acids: CASSISTDLKKLFF. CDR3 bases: TGTGCCAGTAGTATTAGTACAGATTTGAAAAAACTGTTTTTT.

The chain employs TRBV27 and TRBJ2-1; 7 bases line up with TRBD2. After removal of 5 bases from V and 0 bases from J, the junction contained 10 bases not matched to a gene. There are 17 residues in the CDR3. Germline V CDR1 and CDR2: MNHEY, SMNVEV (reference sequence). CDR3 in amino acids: CASSLRGGPLSYNEQFF. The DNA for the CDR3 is TGTGCCAGCAGTCTAAGGGGAGGGCCCCTCTCCTACAATGAGCAGTTCTTC.